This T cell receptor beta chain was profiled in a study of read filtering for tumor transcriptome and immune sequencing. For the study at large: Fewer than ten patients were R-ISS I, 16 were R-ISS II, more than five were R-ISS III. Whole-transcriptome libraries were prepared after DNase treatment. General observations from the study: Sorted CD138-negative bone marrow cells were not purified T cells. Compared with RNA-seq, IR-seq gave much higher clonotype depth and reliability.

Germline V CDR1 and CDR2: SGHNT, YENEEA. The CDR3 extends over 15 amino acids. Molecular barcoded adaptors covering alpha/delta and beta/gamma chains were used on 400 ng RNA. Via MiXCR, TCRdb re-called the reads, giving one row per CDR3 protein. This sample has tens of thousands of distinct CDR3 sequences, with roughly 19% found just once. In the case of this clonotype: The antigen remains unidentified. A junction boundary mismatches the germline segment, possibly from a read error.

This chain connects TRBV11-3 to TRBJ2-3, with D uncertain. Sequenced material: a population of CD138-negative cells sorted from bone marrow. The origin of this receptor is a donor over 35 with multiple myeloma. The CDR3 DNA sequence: TGTGCCGGCAGCCCCCAATCGGGCCTCACAGATACGCAGTATTTT. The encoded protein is CAGSPQSGLTDTQYF.